These 32 T cell receptor beta chains were sequenced from one sample in a study of cytomegalovirus exposure and HLA in healthy donors. The PCR ran on 60 Vbeta and 13 Jbeta primers. This table comes from immunoSEQ multiplex PCR, and its TCRdb copy is limited to in-frame clones, with some not included. Of 110,000 or so clones listed, 76% were seen once; the top ten hold approximately 8.2%. The sequenced sample consisted of PBMCs. The receptors originated from a man aged 35 to 55 in good health and CMV-seropositive.

This clone was detected only once. The V call is TRBV9, the J call TRBJ2-5, with 10 bases aligning to TRBD2. Losses at the gene ends were 1 base for V and 5 bases for J; bases not matched to a gene: 8. The CDR3 sequence is 16 residues long. Germline lookup yields CDR1 SGDLS and CDR2 YYNGEE. CDR3 loop: CASSVLGTSAPETQYF. The CDR3 nucleotides are TGTGCCAGCAGCGTATTGGGGACTAGCGCCCCGGAGACCCAGTACTTC.

This clone was counted only a few times. The chain employs TRBV5-1 and TRBJ1-2, with D tentatively TRBD1 (5 bases). The germline CDR1 and CDR2 sequences are SGHRS and YFSETQ. This CDR3 has 15 amino acids. Trimming took 0 bases from V and 4 from J, leaving 13 bases between them. The CDR3 is CASSLGGEGAYGYTF. The CDR3 nucleotides read TGCGCCAGCAGCTTGGGGGGGGAAGGAGCCTATGGCTACACCTTC.

Comments on this clone: In the same sample, other DNA sequences code for this CDR3. The chain combines TRBV30 with TRBJ1-5; tentatively, D is TRBD1 (5 bases). Trimming cost V 1 base and J 2 bases, with 6 bases left between them. The germline CDR1 and CDR2 sequences are GTSNPN and SVGIG (reference sequence). The CDR3 runs 13 residues. The DNA for the CDR3 is TGTGCCTGGAGTGGGGGGGGCAATCAGCCCCAGCATTTT. It yields the protein CAWSGGGNQPQHF.

CDR3 protein: CASSLTFLGPSGYTF. In nucleotides, the CDR3 is TGTGCCAGCAGCTTGACGTTTTTGGGGCCGAGTGGCTACACCTTC. The chain has TRBV5-4 and TRBJ1-2, with D perhaps TRBD1 (5 bases). Germline values: CDR1 SGHNT, CDR2 YYREEE (reference sequence). The CDR3 is 15 amino acids. The ends were cut back, 1 base at V and 7 bases at J, with 17 bases in the middle.

The CDR3 DNA follows: TGTGCCAGCAGCCCCCAGACAGGTGATCTAACTGAAGCTTTCTTT. It yields the protein CASSPQTGDLTEAFF. This rearrangement joins TRBV7-2 to TRBJ1-1; possibly TRBD1 for D (6 bases). Trimming shortened V by 5 bases and J by 5 bases, and 18 bases separated the two germline ends. The germline gives CDR1 SGHTA, CDR2 FQGNSA. This CDR3 is 15 amino acids long.

This clone has more than one count but fewer than ten. This rearrangement joins TRBV6-1 to TRBJ2-3; 9 bases agree with TRBD1. This CDR3 comprises 14 residues. Trimming took 1 base from V and 4 from J; bases not matched to a gene: 0. Germline V gene lookup returns CDR1 MNHNS and CDR2 SASEGT. CDR3: CASSEGQGADTQYF. The CDR3 DNA follows: TGTGCCAGCAGTGAAGGACAGGGGGCAGATACGCAGTATTTT.

The gene calls are TRBV10-3 and TRBJ2-7; 9 bases are shared with TRBD2. The CDR3 consists of 14 residues. Germline-derived CDR1 and CDR2 are ENHRY and SYGVKD. J was trimmed by 7 bases and V by 6 bases; bases with no gene match: 10. CDR3 sequence (DNA): TGTGCCATCAGCAGTAGCGGGAGATCGGAAGAGCAGTACTTC. Translating it yields CAISSSGRSEEQYF.

This clone was seen a handful of times. The rearrangement links TRBV10-1 to TRBJ2-2; 8 bases align to TRBD2. V lost 2 bases, J lost 4 bases, and 3 bases stayed unmatched. Germline V gene lookup returns CDR1 WNHNN and CDR2 SYGVQD (reference sequence). There are 15 residues in the CDR3. In nucleotides, the CDR3 is TGCGCCAGCAGTGAGCGGGAGGGCCCCACCGGGGAGCTGTTTTTT. Residues: CASSEREGPTGELFF.

J is TRBJ2-3 and V is TRBV19; 11 bases map to TRBD2. The CDR3 runs 19 residues. Germline V gives CDR1 LNHDA, CDR2 SQIVND (reference sequence). The ends lost 5 bases at V and 1 base at J; junction bases unmatched: 14. CDR3: CASSRRLAGTAAGTDTQYF. CDR3 DNA: TGTGCCAGTAGTCGGCGACTAGCGGGAACGGCCGCCGGCACAGATACGCAGTATTTT.

The rearrangement uses TRBV6-5 and TRBJ1-3, with D perhaps TRBD1 (6 bases). Deletions cut 2 bases from V and 4 bases from J, with 12 bases between. The CDR3 runs 15 residues. The germline V gene has CDR1 MNHEY and CDR2 SVGAGI. The CDR3 protein is CASSYTSGAGNTIYF. DNA for the CDR3: TGTGCCAGCAGTTACACCTCAGGGGCGGGAAACACCATATATTTT.

The gene calls are TRBV11-2 and TRBJ2-7; tentatively, D is TRBD1 (6 bases). The CDR3 has 13 residues. Germline V lookup: CDR1 SGHAT, CDR2 FQNNGV. V was shortened by 1 base and J by 2 bases, with 6 bases between the two germline ends. CDR3 nucleotide sequence: TGTGCCAGCAGCTTAGGGACAGCCTACGAGCAGTACTTC. The encoded protein is CASSLGTAYEQYF.

The gene calls are TRBV6-6 and TRBJ1-4, with 10 bases matching TRBD1. Germline lookup yields CDR1 MNHNY and CDR2 SVGAGI (reference sequence). Trimming removed 4 bases from V and 11 bases from J; junction bases left unmatched: 4. The CDR3 consists of 13 residues. CDR3: CASSSLDRGKLFF. CDR3 bases: TGTGCCAGCAGTTCCTTGGACAGGGGGAAACTGTTTTTT.

The chain has TRBV29-1 and TRBJ2-3, with 8 bases identical to TRBD2. Trimming removed 5 bases from V and 1 base from J; junction bases left unmatched: 5. CDR3 length equals 14 residues. Germline values: CDR1 SQVTM, CDR2 ANQGSEA. CDR3 sequence reads: CSVLRRGGTDTQYF. CDR3 DNA sequence: TGCAGCGTTCTTCGGCGGGGGGGCACAGATACGCAGTATTTT.

A few counts support this clone. The chain has TRBV6-6 and TRBJ1-1, with 7 positions matching TRBD1. Germline CDR1 and CDR2: MNHNY and SVGAGI (reference sequence). The V gene end was trimmed by 4 bases and the J gene end by 3 bases; junction bases not matched to a gene: 2. The length of the CDR3 is 13 residues. CDR3 residues: CASSWTGYTEAFF. The CDR3 nucleotides read TGTGCCAGCAGTTGGACAGGTTACACTGAAGCTTTCTTT.

V and J are TRBV7-3 and TRBJ2-5, with 9 bases that match TRBD2. The CDR3 totals 15 residues. Germline-derived CDR1 and CDR2 are SGHTA and FQGTGA. The junction had 2 bases not matched to a gene; V was cut back by 0 bases and J by 3 bases. The CDR3 DNA is TGTGCCAGCAGCTTAACCGGGACTAGCAAAGAGACCCAGTACTTC. Residues: CASSLTGTSKETQYF.

The chain employs TRBV18 and TRBJ1-2; tentatively, D is TRBD1 (5 bases). This CDR3 region has 14 residues. Germline V gene data show CDR1 as KGHSH and CDR2 as LQKENI. V lost 2 bases and J lost 5, with 12 bases in between. The CDR3 region has the DNA TGTGCCAGCTCACCATACGGGGGTTCTTATGGCTACACCTTC. This encodes CASSPYGGSYGYTF. Filled out from reference TRBV18 and TRBJ1-2, the complete variable domain reads NAGVMQNPRHLVRRRGQEARLRCSPMKGHSHVYWYRQLPEEGLKFMVYLQKENIIDESGMPKERFSAEFPKEGPSILRIQQVVRGDSAAYFCASSPYGGSYGYTFGSGTRLTVV.

V usage is TRBV4-2 and J usage is TRBJ1-2; 10 bases fit TRBD1. Germline V gene lookup returns CDR1 LGHNA and CDR2 YNFKEQ. This CDR3 has 15 residues. Trimming took 0 bases from V and 6 from J; bases not matched to a gene: 4. The CDR3 loop is CASSQDDRGPNGYTF. CDR3 DNA sequence: TGTGCCAGCAGCCAAGATGACAGGGGGCCGAATGGCTACACCTTC.

This clone was recorded once. V is TRBV30 and J is TRBJ2-5; 7 bases match TRBD1. Trimming cost V 0 bases and J 7 bases; bases outside gene matches: 8. This CDR3 comprises 14 residues. Germline V gives CDR1 GTSNPN, CDR2 SVGIG (reference sequence). CDR3 bases: TGTGCCTGGAGTGTTGGACAGGCCAGCGGGACCCAGTACTTC. It translates to CAWSVGQASGTQYF.

The V and J genes are TRBV5-4 and TRBJ1-2; 8 bases agree with TRBD1. Germline V gives CDR1 SGHNT, CDR2 YYREEE (reference sequence). The CDR3 runs to 15 residues. Trimming at V came to 4 bases and at J to 3 bases, leaving 8 bases not matched to a gene. CDR3 amino acids: CASSHPPGQDYGYTF. DNA for the CDR3: TGTGCCAGCAGCCATCCCCCGGGACAGGACTATGGCTACACCTTC.

This chain links TRBV11-3 with TRBJ2-3, with 9 bases lining up with TRBD1. The junction had 12 bases not matched to a gene; V was cut back by 6 bases and J by 8 bases. There are 15 residues in the CDR3. Germline-derived CDR1 and CDR2 are SGHNT and YENEEA. The CDR3 protein is CASSWTGERVGTQYF. In nucleotides, the CDR3 is TGTGCCAGCAGTTGGACAGGGGAAAGGGTTGGTACGCAGTATTTT. The complete variable domain, with remaining parts taken from reference TRBV11-3 and TRBJ2-3, reads EAGVVQSPRYKIIEKKQPVAFWCNPISGHNTLYWYLQNLGQGPELLIRYENEEAVDDSQLPKDRFSAERLKGVDSTLKIQPAELGDSAVYLCASSWTGERVGTQYFGPGTRLTVL.

V gene TRBV6-5 combines with J gene TRBJ2-3; no definite D call. The CDR3 length is 14 residues. Germline V gene sequence: CDR1 MNHEY, CDR2 SVGAGI. The germline V and J ends were trimmed by 0 bases and 6 bases, with 10 bases remaining between them. Written as DNA, the CDR3 is TGTGCCAGCAGTTACTCCTTCGCGGCTGATACGCAGTATTTT. Translated, it gives CASSYSFAADTQYF.

The chain has TRBV30 and TRBJ2-1; 11 bases align to TRBD2. The CDR3 runs 14 residues. V trimming: 1 base; J trimming: 9 bases; junction bases outside the gene matches: 5. Germline values: CDR1 GTSNPN, CDR2 SVGIG (reference sequence). The CDR3: CAWSDSGGAGEQFF. In DNA form, the CDR3 reads TGTGCCTGGAGTGATAGCGGGGGGGCCGGTGAGCAGTTCTTC. The whole variable domain, filled in from reference TRBV30 and TRBJ2-1, reads SQTIHQWPATLVQPVGSPLSLECTVEGTSNPNLYWYRQAAGRGLQLLFYSVGIGQISSEVPQNLSASRPQDRQFILSSKKLLLSDSGFYLCAWSDSGGAGEQFFGPGTRLTVL.

The V call is TRBV7-9, the J call TRBJ2-1; maybe TRBD2 (5 bases). Trimming stripped 5 bases from V and 6 bases from J, with 11 bases between. This CDR3 has 13 amino acids. Germline V CDR1 and CDR2: SEHNR, FQNEAQ (reference sequence). CDR3 in DNA: TGTGCCAGCAGCCCCAAGAGGGTCAATGAGCAGTTCTTC. It yields the protein CASSPKRVNEQFF. Based on the CDR3 plus reference TRBV7-9 and TRBJ2-1, the full variable domain is DTGVSQNPRHKITKRGQNVTFRCDPISEHNRLYWYRQTLGQGPEFLTYFQNEAQLEKSRLLSDRFSAERPKGSFSTLEIQRTEQGDSAMYLCASSPKRVNEQFFGPGTRLTVL.

The chain recombines TRBV6-5 with TRBJ2-2; no reliable D call. The CDR3 covers 14 residues. Germline V gene lookup returns CDR1 MNHEY and CDR2 SVGAGI. With 8 bases removed from V and 3 bases from J, the gap between germline ends came to 13 bases. In DNA form, the CDR3 reads TGTGCCAGCGGTCGGCAGACTGACACCGGGGAGCTGTTTTTT. The encoded protein is CASGRQTDTGELFF.

This chain links TRBV4-2 with TRBJ1-4; D uncertain. Germline V lookup: CDR1 LGHNA, CDR2 YNFKEQ. V was cut by 0 bases and J by 3 bases, with 17 bases left in between. The CDR3 totals 18 residues. The CDR3 loop is CASSQDTPRKAANEKLFF. In DNA, the CDR3 is TGTGCCAGCAGCCAAGATACCCCACGTAAAGCCGCTAATGAAAAACTGTTTTTT.

The CDR3 is CASSLVKGSYGYTF. Here the CDR3 DNA reads TGTGCCAGCAGCTTAGTTAAGGGGTCGTATGGCTACACCTTC. This chain uses TRBV7-2 with TRBJ1-2; a possible D gene is TRBD1 (5 bases). Trimming left V 1 base short and J 5 bases short, with 11 bases between. CDR1 and CDR2 from the germline V gene are SGHTA and FQGNSA. The CDR3 length is 14 residues.

V and J are TRBV10-1 and TRBJ2-6; D uncertain. The length of the CDR3 is 15 residues. Germline CDR1 is WNHNN and CDR2 is SYGVQD (reference sequence). The V and J ends lost 6 bases and 0 bases respectively, with 9 bases between them. CDR3 sequence reads: CASSPGNSGANVLTF. As DNA, the CDR3 is TGCGCCAGCAGCCCAGGAAACTCTGGGGCCAACGTCCTGACTTTC.

The chain uses TRBV5-5 and TRBJ1-4; the D gene is possibly TRBD1 (5 bases). This CDR3 region has 15 residues. Germline CDR1 reads SGHKS; CDR2 reads YYEKEE (reference sequence). Trimming cost V 4 bases and J 2 bases, with 12 bases left between them. CDR3 sequence (DNA): TGTGCCAGCAGCCTACAGGCTGTGACTAATGAAAAACTGTTTTTT. It codes for CASSLQAVTNEKLFF.

CDR3 DNA: TGTGCCATCAGTGAGTCGCCGGGACAGGGAGCGGCGCACGAGCAGTACTTC. Translating it yields CAISESPGQGAAHEQYF. V gene TRBV10-3 combines with J gene TRBJ2-7; 9 bases line up with TRBD1. Trimming cost V 0 bases and J 5 bases; bases outside gene matches: 11. There are 17 residues in the CDR3. Germline V gene lookup returns CDR1 ENHRY and CDR2 SYGVKD.

The table lists this clone with a few counts. The gene calls are TRBV7-2 and TRBJ1-5; 8 bases map to TRBD1. Per the germline V gene, CDR1 is SGHTA and CDR2 is FQGNSA. The V gene end was trimmed by 0 bases and the J gene end by 7 bases; junction bases not matched to a gene: 11. The CDR3 totals 17 residues. This CDR3 is CASSLAAVAGGGQPQHF. The CDR3 region has the DNA TGTGCCAGCAGCTTAGCGGCGGTCGCAGGGGGCGGACAGCCCCAGCATTTT.

The chain employs TRBV28 and TRBJ2-7; no clear D. The V gene's germline CDR1 is MDHEN and CDR2 SYDVKM. The ends were cut back, 6 bases at V and 0 bases at J, with 12 bases in the middle. This CDR3 is 14 amino acids long. The CDR3, as DNA: TGTGCCAGCAGGCCCGTAGAAAGCTCCTACGAGCAGTACTTC. As protein: CASRPVESSYEQYF.

The chain uses TRBV4-3 and TRBJ2-5; the D gene is possibly TRBD2 (7 bases). Germline V gene sequence: CDR1 LGHNA, CDR2 YSLEER. This CDR3 has 15 residues. V shed 4 bases and J shed 4 bases, with 16 bases lying between them. The CDR3 DNA follows: TGCGCCAGCAGCCGGGGCCGGGGGGCGTCAGAGACCCAGTACTTC. Translating it yields CASSRGRGASETQYF.